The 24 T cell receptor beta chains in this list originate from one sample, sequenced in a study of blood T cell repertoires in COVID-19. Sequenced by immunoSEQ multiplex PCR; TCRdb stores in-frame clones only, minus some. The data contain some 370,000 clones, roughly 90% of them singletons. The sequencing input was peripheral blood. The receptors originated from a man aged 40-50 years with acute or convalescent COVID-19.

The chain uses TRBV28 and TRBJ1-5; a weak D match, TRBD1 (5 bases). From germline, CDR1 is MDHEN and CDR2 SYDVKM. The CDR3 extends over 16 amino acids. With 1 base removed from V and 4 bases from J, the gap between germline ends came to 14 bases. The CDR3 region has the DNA TGTGCCAGCAGTTTATCCGCAGGGATAAGAAATCAGCCCCAGCATTTT. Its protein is CASSLSAGIRNQPQHF.

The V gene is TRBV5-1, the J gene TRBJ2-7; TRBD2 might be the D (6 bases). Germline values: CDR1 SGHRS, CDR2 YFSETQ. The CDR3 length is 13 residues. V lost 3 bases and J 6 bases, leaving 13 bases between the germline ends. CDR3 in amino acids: CASSSAGPREQYF. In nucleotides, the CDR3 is TGCGCCAGCAGCTCCGCGGGGCCCCGCGAGCAGTACTTC.

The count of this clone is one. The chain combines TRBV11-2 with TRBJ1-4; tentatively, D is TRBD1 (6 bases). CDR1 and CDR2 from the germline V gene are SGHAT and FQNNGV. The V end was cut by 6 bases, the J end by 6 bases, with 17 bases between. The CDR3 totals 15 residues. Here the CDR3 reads CASSAAGAQDEKLFF. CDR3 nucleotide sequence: TGTGCCAGCAGTGCCGCGGGGGCGCAGGATGAAAAACTGTTTTTT. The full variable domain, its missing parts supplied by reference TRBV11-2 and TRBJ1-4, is EAGVAQSPRYKIIEKRQSVAFWCNPISGHATLYWYQQILGQGPKLLIQFQNNGVVDDSQLPKDRFSAERLKGVDSTLKIQPAKLEDSAVYLCASSAAGAQDEKLFFGSGTQLSVL.

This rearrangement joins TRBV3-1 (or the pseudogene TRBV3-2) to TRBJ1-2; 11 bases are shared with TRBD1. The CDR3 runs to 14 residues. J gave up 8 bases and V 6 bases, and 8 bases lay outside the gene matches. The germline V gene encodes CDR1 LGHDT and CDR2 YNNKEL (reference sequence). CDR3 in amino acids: CASRSGQGARGYTF. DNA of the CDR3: TGTGCCAGCAGATCAGGACAGGGGGCAAGGGGCTACACCTTC.

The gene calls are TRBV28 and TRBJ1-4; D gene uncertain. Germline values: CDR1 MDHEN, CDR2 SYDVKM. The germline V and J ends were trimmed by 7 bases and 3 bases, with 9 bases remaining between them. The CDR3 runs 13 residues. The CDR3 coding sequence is TGTGCCAGCAAGGTGCGGCCTAATGAAAAACTGTTTTTT. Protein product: CASKVRPNEKLFF.

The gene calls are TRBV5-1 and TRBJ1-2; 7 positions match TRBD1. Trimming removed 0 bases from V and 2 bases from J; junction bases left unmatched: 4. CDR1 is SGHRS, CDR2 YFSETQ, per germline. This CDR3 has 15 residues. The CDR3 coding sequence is TGCGCCAGCAGCTTGGGAACAGGGGTCAACTATGGCTACACCTTC. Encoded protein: CASSLGTGVNYGYTF. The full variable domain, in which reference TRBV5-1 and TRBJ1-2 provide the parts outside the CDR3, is KAGVTQTPRYLIKTRGQQVTLSCSPISGHRSVSWYQQTPGQGLQFLFEYFSETQRNKGNFPGRFSGRQFSNSRSEMNVSTLELGDSALYLCASSLGTGVNYGYTFGSGTRLTVV.

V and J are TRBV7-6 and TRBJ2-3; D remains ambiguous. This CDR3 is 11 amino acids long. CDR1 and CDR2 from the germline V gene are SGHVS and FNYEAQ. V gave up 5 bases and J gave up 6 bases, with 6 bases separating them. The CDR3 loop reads CASSSRDTQYF. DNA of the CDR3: TGTGCCAGCAGCAGCAGGGATACGCAGTATTTT.

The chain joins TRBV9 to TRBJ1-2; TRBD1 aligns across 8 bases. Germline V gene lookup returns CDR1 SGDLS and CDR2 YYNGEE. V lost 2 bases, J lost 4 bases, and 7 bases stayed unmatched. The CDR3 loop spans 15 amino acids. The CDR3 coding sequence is TGTGCCAGCAGCGTCTTTCCAGGGGGCGTCTATGGCTACACCTTC. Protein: CASSVFPGGVYGYTF.

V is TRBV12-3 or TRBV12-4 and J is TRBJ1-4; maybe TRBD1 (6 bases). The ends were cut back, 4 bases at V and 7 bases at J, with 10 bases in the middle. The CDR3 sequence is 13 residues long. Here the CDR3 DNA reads TGTGCCAGCAGTTACCGACAGGCTGAAAAACTGTTTTTT. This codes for CASSYRQAEKLFF.

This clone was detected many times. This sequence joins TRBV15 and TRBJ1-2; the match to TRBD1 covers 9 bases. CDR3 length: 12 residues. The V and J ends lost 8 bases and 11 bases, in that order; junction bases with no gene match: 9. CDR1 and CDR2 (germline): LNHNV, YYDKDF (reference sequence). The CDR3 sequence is CATSQDRGDYTF. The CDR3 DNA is TGTGCCACCTCCCAGGACAGGGGAGATTACACCTTC.

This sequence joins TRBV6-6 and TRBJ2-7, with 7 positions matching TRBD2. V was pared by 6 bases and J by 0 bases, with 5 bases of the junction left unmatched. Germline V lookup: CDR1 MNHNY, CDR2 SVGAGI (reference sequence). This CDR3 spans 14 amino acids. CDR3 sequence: CASSRPGGSYEQYF. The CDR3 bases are TGTGCCAGCAGCCGCCCGGGGGGCTCCTACGAGCAGTACTTC.

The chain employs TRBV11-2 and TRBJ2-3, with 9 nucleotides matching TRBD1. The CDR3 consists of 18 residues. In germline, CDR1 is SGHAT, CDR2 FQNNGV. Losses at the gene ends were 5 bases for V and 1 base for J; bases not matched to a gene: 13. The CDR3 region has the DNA TGTGCCAGCAGCCACTACCGGGACAGGGAGGGGGGCACAGATACGCAGTATTTT. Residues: CASSHYRDREGGTDTQYF.

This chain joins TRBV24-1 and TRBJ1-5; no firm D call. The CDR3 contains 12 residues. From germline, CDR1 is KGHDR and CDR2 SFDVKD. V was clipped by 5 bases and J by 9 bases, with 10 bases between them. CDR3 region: CATSVMEGPQHF. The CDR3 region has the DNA TGTGCCACCAGTGTCATGGAGGGGCCCCAGCATTTT.

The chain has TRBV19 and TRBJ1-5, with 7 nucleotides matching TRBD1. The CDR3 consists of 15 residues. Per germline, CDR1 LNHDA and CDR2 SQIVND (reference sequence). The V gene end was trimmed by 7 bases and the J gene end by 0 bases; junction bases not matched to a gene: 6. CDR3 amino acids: CASNQGDSSNQPQHF. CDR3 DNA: TGTGCCAGTAACCAGGGGGACAGTAGCAATCAGCCCCAGCATTTT.

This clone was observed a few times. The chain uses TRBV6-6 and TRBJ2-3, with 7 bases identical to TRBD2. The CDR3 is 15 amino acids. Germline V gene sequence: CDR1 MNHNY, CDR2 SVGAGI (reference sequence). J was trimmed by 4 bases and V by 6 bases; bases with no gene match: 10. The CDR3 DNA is TGTGCCAGCAGCCCACCTCGGGGGGTATCAGATACGCAGTATTTT. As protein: CASSPPRGVSDTQYF.

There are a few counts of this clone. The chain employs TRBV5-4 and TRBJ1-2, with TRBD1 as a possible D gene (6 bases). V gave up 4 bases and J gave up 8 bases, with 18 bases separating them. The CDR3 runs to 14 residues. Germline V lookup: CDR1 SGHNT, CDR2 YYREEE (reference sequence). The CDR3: CASSPTGRGQGYTF. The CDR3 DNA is TGTGCCAGCAGCCCGACCGGCAGGGGTCAGGGCTACACCTTC.

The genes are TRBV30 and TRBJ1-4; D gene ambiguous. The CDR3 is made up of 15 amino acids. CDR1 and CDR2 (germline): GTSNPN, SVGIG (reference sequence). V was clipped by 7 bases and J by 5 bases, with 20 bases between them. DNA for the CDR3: TGTGCCTCCGCTACAGTGGAGGGCGGGAATGAAAAACTGTTTTTT. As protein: CASATVEGGNEKLFF.

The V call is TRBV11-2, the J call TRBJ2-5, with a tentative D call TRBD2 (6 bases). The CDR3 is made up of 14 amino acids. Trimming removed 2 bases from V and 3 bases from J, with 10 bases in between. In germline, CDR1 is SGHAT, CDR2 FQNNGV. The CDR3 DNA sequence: TGTGCCAGCAGCTTACGGTGGGGGGAAGAGACCCAGTACTTC. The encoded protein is CASSLRWGEETQYF.

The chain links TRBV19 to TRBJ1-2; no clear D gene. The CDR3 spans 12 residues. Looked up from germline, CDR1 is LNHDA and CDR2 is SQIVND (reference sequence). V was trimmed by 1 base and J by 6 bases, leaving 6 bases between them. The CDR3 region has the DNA TGTGCCAGTAGTATAGCGTCTCATGGCTACACCTTC. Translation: CASSIASHGYTF.

CDR3 DNA: TGTGCCAGCAGCATTTACGGGGGGAGCTCCTACAATGAGCAGTTCTTC. Translated, it gives CASSIYGGSSYNEQFF. V gene TRBV7-2 combines with J gene TRBJ2-1; 7 nucleotides match TRBD2. The CDR3 is 16 residues long. Germline CDR1 SGHTA, CDR2 FQGNSA. V lost 5 bases, J lost 0 bases, and 7 bases stayed unmatched. Supplemented by reference TRBV7-2 and TRBJ2-1, the full variable domain reads GAGVSQSPSNKVTEKGKDVELRCDPISGHTALYWYRQSLGQGLEFLIYFQGNSAPDKSGLPSDRFSAERTGGSVSTLTIQRTQQEDSAVYLCASSIYGGSSYNEQFFGPGTRLTVL.

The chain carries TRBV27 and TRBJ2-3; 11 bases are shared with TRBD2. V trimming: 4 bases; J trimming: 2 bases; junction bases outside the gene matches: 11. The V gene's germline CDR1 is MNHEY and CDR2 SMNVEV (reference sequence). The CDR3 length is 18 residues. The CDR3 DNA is TGTGCCAGCAGTTGGGGGGCTAGCGGGGGGCTCCACACAGATACGCAGTATTTT. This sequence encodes CASSWGASGGLHTDTQYF.

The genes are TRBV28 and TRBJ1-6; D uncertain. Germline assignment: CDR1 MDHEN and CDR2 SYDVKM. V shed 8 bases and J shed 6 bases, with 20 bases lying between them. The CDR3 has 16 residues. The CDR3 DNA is TGTGCCAGCTCCCCCTTGGGCGGGAGGGTTAATTCACCCCTCCACTTT. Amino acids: CASSPLGGRVNSPLHF.

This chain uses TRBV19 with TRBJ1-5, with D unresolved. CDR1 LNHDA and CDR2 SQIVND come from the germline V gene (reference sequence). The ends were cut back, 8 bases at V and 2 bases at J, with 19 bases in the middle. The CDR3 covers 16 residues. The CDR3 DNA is TGTGCCAGTCAAAAGCGCCCCTTGCGTGGCAATCAGCCCCAGCATTTT. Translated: CASQKRPLRGNQPQHF.

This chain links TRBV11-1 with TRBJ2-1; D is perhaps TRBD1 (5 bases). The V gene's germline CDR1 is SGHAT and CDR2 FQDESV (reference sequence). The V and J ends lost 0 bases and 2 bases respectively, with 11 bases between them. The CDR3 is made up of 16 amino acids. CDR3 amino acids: CASSLAGRYPYNEQFF. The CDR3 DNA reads TGTGCCAGCAGCTTAGCGGGGCGTTACCCCTACAATGAGCAGTTCTTC.